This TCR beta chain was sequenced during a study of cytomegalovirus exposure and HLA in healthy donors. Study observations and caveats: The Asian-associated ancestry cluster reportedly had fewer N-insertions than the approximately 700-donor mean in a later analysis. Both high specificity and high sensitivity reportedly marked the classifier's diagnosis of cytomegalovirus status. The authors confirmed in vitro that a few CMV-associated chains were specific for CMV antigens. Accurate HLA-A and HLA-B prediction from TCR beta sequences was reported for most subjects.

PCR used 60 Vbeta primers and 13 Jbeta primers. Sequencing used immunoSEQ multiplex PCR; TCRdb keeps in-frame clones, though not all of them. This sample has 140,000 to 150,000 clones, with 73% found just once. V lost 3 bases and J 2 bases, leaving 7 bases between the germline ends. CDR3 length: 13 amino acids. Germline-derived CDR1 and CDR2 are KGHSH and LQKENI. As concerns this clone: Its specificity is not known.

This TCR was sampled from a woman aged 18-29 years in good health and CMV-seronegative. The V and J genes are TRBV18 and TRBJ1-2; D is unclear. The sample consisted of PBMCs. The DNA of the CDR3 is TGTGCCAGCTCACCCGACGGGAACTATGGCTACACCTTC. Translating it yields CASSPDGNYGYTF.